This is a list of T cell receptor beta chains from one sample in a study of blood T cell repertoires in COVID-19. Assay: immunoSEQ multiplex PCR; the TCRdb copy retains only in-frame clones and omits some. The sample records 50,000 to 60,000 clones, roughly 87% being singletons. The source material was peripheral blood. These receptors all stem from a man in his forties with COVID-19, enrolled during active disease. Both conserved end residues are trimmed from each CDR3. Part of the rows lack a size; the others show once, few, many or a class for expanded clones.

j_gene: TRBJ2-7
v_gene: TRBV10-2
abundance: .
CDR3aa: ASSEGQEPEFPYEQY

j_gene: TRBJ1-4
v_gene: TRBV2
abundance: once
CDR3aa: ASRQGTGIREKLF

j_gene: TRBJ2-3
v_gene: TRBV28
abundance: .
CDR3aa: ASSLGSWGEANTDTQY

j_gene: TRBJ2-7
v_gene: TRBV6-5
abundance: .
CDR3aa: ATQSGTGHEQY

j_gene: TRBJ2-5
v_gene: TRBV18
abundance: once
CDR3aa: ASSLGQGTY

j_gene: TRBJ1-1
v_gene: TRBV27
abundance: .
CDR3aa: ASSPLLGALHTEAF

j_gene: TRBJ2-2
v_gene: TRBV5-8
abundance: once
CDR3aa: ASSPPWTENTGELF

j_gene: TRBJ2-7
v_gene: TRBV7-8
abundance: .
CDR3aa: ASSLGGSGREQY

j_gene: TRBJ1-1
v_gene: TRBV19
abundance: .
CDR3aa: ASSKMTGMNTEAF

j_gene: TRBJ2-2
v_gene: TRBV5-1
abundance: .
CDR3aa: ASSLRQVDTGELF

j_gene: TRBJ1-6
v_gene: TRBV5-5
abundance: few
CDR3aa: ASSFYGRENSPLH

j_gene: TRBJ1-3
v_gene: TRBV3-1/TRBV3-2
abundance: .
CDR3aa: ASSPLSSGNTIY

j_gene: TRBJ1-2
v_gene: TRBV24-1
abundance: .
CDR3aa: ATSGGNYGYT

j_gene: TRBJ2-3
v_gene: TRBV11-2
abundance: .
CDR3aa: ASSLGSASGRDTQY

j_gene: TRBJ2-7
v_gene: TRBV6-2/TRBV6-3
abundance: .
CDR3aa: ASSPPGTSGYEQY

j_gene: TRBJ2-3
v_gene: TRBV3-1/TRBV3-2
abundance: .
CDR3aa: ASSQDSSGGWDTQY

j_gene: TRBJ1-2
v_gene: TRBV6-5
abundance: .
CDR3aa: ASSYSASSGYGYT

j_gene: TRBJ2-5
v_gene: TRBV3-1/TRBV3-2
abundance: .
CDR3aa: ASSSTGDKQETQY

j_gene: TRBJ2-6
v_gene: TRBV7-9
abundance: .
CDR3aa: ASRRTGSGANVLT

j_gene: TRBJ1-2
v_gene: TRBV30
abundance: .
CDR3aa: AWSDIRDNANYGYT

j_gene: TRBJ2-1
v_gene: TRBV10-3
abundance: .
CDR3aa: AISPSGGAYNEQF

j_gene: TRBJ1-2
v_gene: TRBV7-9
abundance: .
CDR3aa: ASSLVWDKAGGYT

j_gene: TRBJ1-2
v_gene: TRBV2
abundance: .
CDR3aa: ASSGQEANYGYT

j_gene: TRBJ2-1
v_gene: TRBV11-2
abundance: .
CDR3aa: ASSLVGVEQF

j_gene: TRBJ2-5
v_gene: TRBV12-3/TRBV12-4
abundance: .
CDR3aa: ASSLNWRETQY

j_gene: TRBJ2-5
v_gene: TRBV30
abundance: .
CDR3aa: AWSEKGVLVETQY

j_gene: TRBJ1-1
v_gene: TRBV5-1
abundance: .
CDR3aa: ASSLDLGALMGTEAF

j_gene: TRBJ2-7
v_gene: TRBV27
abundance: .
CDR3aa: ASALPGLMRYEQY

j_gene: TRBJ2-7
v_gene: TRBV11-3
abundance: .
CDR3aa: ASSLVLTGYSYEQY

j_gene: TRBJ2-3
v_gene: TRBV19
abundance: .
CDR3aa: ASSKLGPTDTQY